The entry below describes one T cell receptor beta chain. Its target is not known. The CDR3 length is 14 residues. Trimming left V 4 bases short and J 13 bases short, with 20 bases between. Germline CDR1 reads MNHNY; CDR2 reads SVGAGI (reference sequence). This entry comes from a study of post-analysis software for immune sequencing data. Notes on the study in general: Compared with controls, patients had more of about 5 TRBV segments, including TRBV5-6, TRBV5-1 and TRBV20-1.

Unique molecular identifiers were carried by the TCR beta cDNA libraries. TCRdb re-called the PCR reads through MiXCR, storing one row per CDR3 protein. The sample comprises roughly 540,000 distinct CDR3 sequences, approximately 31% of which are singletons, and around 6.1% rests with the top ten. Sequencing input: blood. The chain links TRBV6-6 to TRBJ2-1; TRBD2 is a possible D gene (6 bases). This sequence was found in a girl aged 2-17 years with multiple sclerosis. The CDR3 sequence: CASSCRGGKETQFF. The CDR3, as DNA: TGTGCCAGCAGTTGCCGGGGCGGGAAAGAGACCCAGTTCTTC.